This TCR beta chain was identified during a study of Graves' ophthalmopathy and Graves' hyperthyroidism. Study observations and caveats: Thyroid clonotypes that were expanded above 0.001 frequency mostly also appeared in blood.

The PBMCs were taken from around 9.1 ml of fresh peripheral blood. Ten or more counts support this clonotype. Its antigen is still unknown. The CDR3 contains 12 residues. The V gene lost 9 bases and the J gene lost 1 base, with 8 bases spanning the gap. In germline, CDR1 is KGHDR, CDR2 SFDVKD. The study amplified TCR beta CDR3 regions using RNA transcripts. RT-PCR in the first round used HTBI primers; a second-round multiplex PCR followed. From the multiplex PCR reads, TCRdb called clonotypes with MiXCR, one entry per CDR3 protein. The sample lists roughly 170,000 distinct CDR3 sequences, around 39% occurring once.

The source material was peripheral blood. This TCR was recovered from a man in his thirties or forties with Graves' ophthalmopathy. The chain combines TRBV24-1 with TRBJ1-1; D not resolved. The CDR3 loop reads CATFLGNTEAFF. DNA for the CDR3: TGTGCCACCTTTCTAGGGAACACTGAAGCTTTCTTT.